This entry lists 7 T cell receptor beta chains sequenced from one sample in a study of shared clonotypes between healthy human individuals. Assay used: immunoSEQ multiplex PCR; TCRdb lists only in-frame clones, some missing. The table includes some 2,500,000 clones, 80% to 95% detected once. Sequencing input: naive CD4+ T cells from PBMCs. The subset is: CD45RA+ positively selected. These receptors originate from a man between 18 and 29 years old in good health. Some clones in this sample may be carry-over from other donors' samples.

J is TRBJ2-2 and V is TRBV5-1; tentative D call: TRBD1 (5 bases). This CDR3 is built from 16 residues. Germline V gives CDR1 SGHRS, CDR2 YFSETQ. Trimming pared 4 bases from V and 1 base from J, leaving 14 bases between. The CDR3 region is CASSRYTGENTGELFF. CDR3 nucleotides: TGCGCCAGCAGCCGGTATACAGGAGAGAACACCGGGGAGCTGTTTTTT.

The chain has TRBV9 and TRBJ2-3; no clear D. Germline-derived CDR1 and CDR2 are SGDLS and YYNGEE. This CDR3 spans 15 amino acids. V was trimmed by 0 bases and J by 4 bases, leaving 12 bases between them. CDR3 amino acids: CASSVEAYGADTQYF. As DNA, the CDR3 is TGTGCCAGCAGCGTAGAGGCGTACGGCGCAGATACGCAGTATTTT.

The chain uses TRBV19 and TRBJ2-7; 8 positions match TRBD1. Germline V gene sequence: CDR1 LNHDA, CDR2 SQIVND (reference sequence). With 7 bases clipped from V and 0 bases from J, the junction kept 5 bases outside the gene matches. The CDR3 spans 14 residues. This CDR3 reads CASKRQGSSYEQYF. CDR3 DNA: TGTGCCAGTAAACGACAGGGGAGCTCCTACGAGCAGTACTTC. The full variable domain, completed using reference TRBV19 and TRBJ2-7, is DGGITQSPKYLFRKEGQNVTLSCEQNLNHDAMYWYRQDPGQGLRLIYYSQIVNDFQKGDIAEGYSVSREKKESFPLTVTSAQKNPTAFYLCASKRQGSSYEQYFGPGTRLTVT.

In regard to this clone: This same CDR3 is encoded by further DNA sequences in the sample. The CDR3 region has the DNA TGTGCCAGCAGTTTAGGGGGGAGCAACGCCTACGAGCAGTACTTC. It specifies CASSLGGSNAYEQYF. The chain combines TRBV28 with TRBJ2-7; a weak D match, TRBD2 (6 bases). The V end was cut by 2 bases, the J end by 2 bases, with 13 bases between. Germline V CDR1 and CDR2: MDHEN, SYDVKM. The CDR3 sequence is 15 residues long.

The rearrangement joins TRBV7-2 to TRBJ2-3; a possible D gene is TRBD2 (5 bases). The CDR3 contains 12 residues. Germline V CDR1 and CDR2: SGHTA, FQGNSA. Trimming removed 5 bases from V and 6 bases from J, with 9 bases in between. Written as DNA, the CDR3 is TGTGCCAGCAGCCTTAGCGAGGATACGCAGTATTTT. It encodes CASSLSEDTQYF.

As to this clone: In the same sample, other DNA sequences code for this CDR3. The V gene is TRBV4-3, the J gene TRBJ1-3; D may be TRBD1 (5 bases). Trimming shortened V by 0 bases and J by 0 bases, and 9 bases separated the two germline ends. The CDR3 covers 16 residues. Germline values: CDR1 LGHNA, CDR2 YSLEER. CDR3 amino acids: CASSQDRGSSGNTIYF. The CDR3 DNA reads TGCGCCAGCAGCCAAGATAGGGGCAGCTCTGGAAACACCATATATTTT.

This clone was picked up one time. The same CDR3 also results from other DNA sequences found in this sample. J is TRBJ2-5 and V is TRBV10-3; D not resolved. Trimming pared 4 bases from V and 3 bases from J, leaving 9 bases between. Germline CDR1 is ENHRY and CDR2 is SYGVKD. This CDR3 has 13 amino acids. This CDR3 is CAISGGREETQYF. For the CDR3, the DNA is TGTGCCATCAGTGGCGGCCGGGAAGAGACCCAGTACTTC.